The source of this TCR beta chain is a study of immune heterogeneity within non-small cell lung tumors. General study results and limits: Clonotypes of T-cell receptor beta found at high frequency were largely distinct between individual patients. Local T-cell clonality tracked local tumor mutational burden; the correlation was moderate but significant (R 0.3 to 0.4).

The length of the CDR3 is 14 residues. Per germline, CDR1 LNHNV and CDR2 YYDKDF (reference sequence). For this clonotype: Its specificity is unknown. No conserved phenylalanine or tryptophan is present at the end of the CDR3, so a read error is the likely explanation.

Bulk tumor gDNA, about 640 ng per sample, served as the TCR template. Far-apart biopsies, several per primary tumor, were taken during surgery. Patients went through curative surgery, and their non-small cell lung cancer was untreated and newly diagnosed. For the TCR beta CDR3, multiplex PCR with 32 V and 13 J primers performed the amplification. MiXCR, applied by TCRdb to the multiplex PCR reads, yields one record per CDR3 protein. The sample holds 8,500 to 11,000 distinct CDR3 sequences; around a sixth are singletons and the top ten take approximately 3.7%. The rearrangement links TRBV15 to TRBJ2-7; 8 nucleotides agree with TRBD1. This sequence was found in a man aged 35 to 55 with non-small cell lung cancer. The specimen sequenced was lung tumor tissue. In nucleotides, the CDR3 is TGTGCGACCAGCAGTGGACAGGGTTACTACGAGCAGTACTGC. Translation: CATSSGQGYYEQYC.